The source of this T cell receptor beta chain is a study of cytomegalovirus exposure and HLA in healthy donors. General study results and limits: The study labeled about 160 TCR beta chains cytomegalovirus-associated.

Regarding this clone: The antigen is not known.

The PCR had 60 Vbeta and 13 Jbeta primers. Data came from immunoSEQ multiplex PCR; TCRdb stores just in-frame clones and leaves some out. Counted here are under 200,000 clones, around 82% occurring once; the ten biggest clones make up over 8.5%. The V end lost 6 bases, the J end lost 0 bases, and 15 bases lay between the germline ends. The CDR3 is 16 amino acids. Germline CDR1 reads SGHTA; CDR2 reads FQGNSA. The chain combines TRBV7-2 with TRBJ1-3; D not certain. Sequenced material: PBMCs. The TCR originated in a man aged 50-60 years in good health and CMV-seropositive. CDR3 sequence (DNA): TGTGCCAGCAGTTCTTCCTTCCCGAGCTCTGGAAACACCATATATTTT. Its translation is CASSSSFPSSGNTIYF.